This TCR beta chain originates from a study of T cells in tuberculosis. Study-level background: Sequenced TCRs come from CD1B-GMM tetramer-binding T cells.

Sequencing of TCR-alpha and TCR-beta chains was unpaired. Libraries were prepared by immunoSEQ multiplex PCR; TCRdb keeps only in-frame clonotypes and omits some of them. The sample lists about 88,000 clones; roughly 93% were seen once. Sorting used thawed, overnight-rested PBMC stained with anti-CD3, a viability dye and GMM-loaded CD1B tetramer. CD1B tetramers were loaded with Rhodococcus equi-derived C32 glucose monomycolate. CD14-expressing monocytes were removed from PBMC before cryopreservation and sorting. Germline CDR1 reads LNHDA; CDR2 reads SQIVND (reference sequence). The V end was cut by 3 bases, the J end by 0 bases, with 9 bases between. CDR3 length: 15 amino acids. Study findings and constraints: Low-affinity CD1B-GMM tetramer-binding T cells may have been missed.

The sequence was collected from an adult woman with latent tuberculosis. The sequencing input was CD1b-GMM tetramer-negative cells sorted from PBMCs. This sequence joins TRBV19 and TRBJ1-5, with D unclear. The DNA of the CDR3 is TGTGCCAGTAGTATTTTAGTCAATAGCAATCAGCCCCAGCATTTT. This encodes CASSILVNSNQPQHF.